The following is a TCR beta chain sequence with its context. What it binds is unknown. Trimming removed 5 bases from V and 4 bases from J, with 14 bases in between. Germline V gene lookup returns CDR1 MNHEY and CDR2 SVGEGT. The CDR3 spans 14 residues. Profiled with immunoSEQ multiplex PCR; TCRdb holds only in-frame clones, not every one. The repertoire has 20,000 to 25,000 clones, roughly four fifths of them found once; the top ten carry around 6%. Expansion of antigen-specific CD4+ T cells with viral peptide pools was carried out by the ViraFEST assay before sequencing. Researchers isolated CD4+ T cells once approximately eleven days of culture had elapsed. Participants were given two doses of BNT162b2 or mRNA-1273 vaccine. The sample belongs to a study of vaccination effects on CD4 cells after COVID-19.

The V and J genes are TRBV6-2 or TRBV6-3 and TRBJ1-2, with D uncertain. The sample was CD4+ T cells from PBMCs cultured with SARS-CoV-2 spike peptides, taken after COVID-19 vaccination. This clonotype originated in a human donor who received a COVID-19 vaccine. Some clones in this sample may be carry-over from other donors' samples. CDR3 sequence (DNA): TGTGCCAGCAGTCCCCCGGCGTCCCTCTATGGCTACACCTTC. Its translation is CASSPPASLYGYTF.